Shown below are 19 T cell receptor beta chains from a single sample sequenced in a study of blood T cell repertoires in COVID-19. TCRdb keeps only in-frame clones here, not all; method: immunoSEQ multiplex PCR. This sample has approximately 77,000 clones; approximately 88% occur once, and the top ten carry 6% to 7.5%. Material: peripheral blood. The receptors stem from a woman of 80 years or more with acute or convalescent COVID-19.

This chain uses TRBV29-1 with TRBJ2-1; 15 bases agree with TRBD2. With 6 bases clipped from V and 9 bases from J, the junction kept 9 bases outside the gene matches. Germline V gene sequence: CDR1 SQVTM, CDR2 ANQGSEA. The CDR3 sequence is 15 residues long. The CDR3 sequence is CSVGLAGGKWVEQFF. CDR3 bases: TGCAGCGTCGGACTAGCGGGGGGGAAATGGGTTGAGCAGTTCTTC.

CDR3 sequence (DNA): TGTGCCAGTAGTATAGCCGTGGACAGGGTCGAACAGTACTTC. This translates into CASSIAVDRVEQYF. V is TRBV19 and J is TRBJ2-7; TRBD1 aligns across 8 bases. After removal of 1 base from V and 10 bases from J, the junction contained 9 bases not matched to a gene. The CDR3 contains 14 residues. CDR1 LNHDA and CDR2 SQIVND come from the germline V gene (reference sequence). The entire variable domain, with the rest obtained from reference TRBV19 and TRBJ2-7, is as follows: DGGITQSPKYLFRKEGQNVTLSCEQNLNHDAMYWYRQDPGQGLRLIYYSQIVNDFQKGDIAEGYSVSREKKESFPLTVTSAQKNPTAFYLCASSIAVDRVEQYFGPGTRLTVT.

The chain couples TRBV7-3 to TRBJ1-6; 7 positions agree with TRBD1. In germline, CDR1 is SGHTA, CDR2 FQGTGA. CDR3 size: 15 residues. V shed 2 bases and J 8 bases; nucleotides not matched to a gene: 6. The CDR3 DNA is TGTGCCAGCAGCTTACAGGGGGGAGGAGATTCACCCCTCCACTTT. Protein sequence: CASSLQGGGDSPLHF.

The rearrangement uses TRBV2 and TRBJ2-5; 7 positions match TRBD2. This CDR3 contains 15 residues. The J segment lost 5 bases and the V segment lost 0 bases, leaving 6 bases of the junction unmatched. Germline V gives CDR1 SNHLY, CDR2 FYNNEI. The CDR3 bases are TGTGCCAGCAGTGAAGCTATTACTAGCGTCGAGACCCAGTACTTC. It is translated as CASSEAITSVETQYF.

Concerning this clone: Other DNA sequences from this sample encode an identical CDR3 as well. The chain couples TRBV6-1 to TRBJ2-6; possibly TRBD1 for D (6 bases). The CDR3 runs to 16 residues. V was pared by 3 bases and J by 0 bases, with 9 bases between. CDR1 is MNHNS, CDR2 SASEGT, per germline. The CDR3, as DNA: TGTGCCAGCAGTGACCCCAGGGGCTCTGGGGCCAACGTCCTGACTTTC. Amino acids: CASSDPRGSGANVLTF.

This clone was observed a single time. The gene calls are TRBV12-5 and TRBJ2-3; D unresolved. The CDR3 has 12 amino acids. Germline V gene lookup returns CDR1 LGHNT and CDR2 FRNRAP. V gave up 3 bases and J gave up 4 bases, with 5 bases separating them. CDR3 loop: CASGFGADTQYF. CDR3 bases: TGTGCTAGTGGTTTCGGAGCAGATACGCAGTATTTT.

The chain employs TRBV5-4 and TRBJ1-1; 9 bases map to TRBD1. V dropped 4 bases and J dropped 1; count of bases not matched to a gene: 5. Germline V gene sequence: CDR1 SGHNT, CDR2 YYREEE (reference sequence). The CDR3 has 15 residues. The CDR3 region is CASSRGQGQNTEAFF. CDR3 bases: TGTGCCAGCAGCCGGGGACAGGGACAGAACACTGAAGCTTTCTTT. Drawing the rest from reference TRBV5-4 and TRBJ1-1, the complete variable domain is ETGVTQSPTHLIKTRGQQVTLRCSSQSGHNTVSWYQQALGQGPQFIFQYYREEENGRGNFPPRFSGLQFPNYSSELNVNALELDDSALYLCASSRGQGQNTEAFFGQGTRLTVV.

The V gene is TRBV29-1, the J gene TRBJ2-5, with 8 bases identical to TRBD1. V trimming: 0 bases; J trimming: 5 bases; junction bases outside the gene matches: 8. This CDR3 comprises 15 residues. Germline CDR1 SQVTM, CDR2 ANQGSEA. CDR3 region: CSVEDRQGPHETQYF. The CDR3 DNA follows: TGCAGCGTTGAAGATCGACAGGGGCCGCACGAGACCCAGTACTTC.

The chain links TRBV5-6 to TRBJ2-4; 10 bases agree with TRBD2. Per the germline V gene, CDR1 is SGHDT and CDR2 is YYEEEE. The CDR3 totals 15 residues. After removal of 4 bases from V and 1 base from J, the junction contained 2 bases not matched to a gene. CDR3 loop: CASSHSGGAKNIQYF. DNA of the CDR3: TGTGCCAGCAGCCATAGCGGGGGGGCCAAAAACATTCAGTACTTC.

This sequence joins TRBV7-9 and TRBJ2-7; weak D call: TRBD2 (5 bases). The CDR3 is 15 residues long. The germline gives CDR1 SEHNR, CDR2 FQNEAQ (reference sequence). V gave up 1 base and J gave up 5 bases, with 15 bases separating them. This CDR3 reads CASSLGAGGFNEQYF. As DNA, the CDR3 is TGTGCCAGCAGCTTAGGGGCAGGAGGCTTCAACGAGCAGTACTTC. The whole variable domain, filled in from reference TRBV7-9 and TRBJ2-7, reads DTGVSQNPRHKITKRGQNVTFRCDPISEHNRLYWYRQTLGQGPEFLTYFQNEAQLEKSRLLSDRFSAERPKGSFSTLEIQRTEQGDSAMYLCASSLGAGGFNEQYFGPGTRLTVT.

The rearrangement uses TRBV11-3 and TRBJ2-1, with TRBD2 as a possible D gene (6 bases). This CDR3 is 15 amino acids long. Germline CDR1 and CDR2: SGHNT and YENEEA. Trimming removed 1 base at V and 5 bases at J, with 12 bases between. The DNA for the CDR3 is TGTGCCAGCAGCTTAGGGGGAGGCGGGAACAATGAGCAGTTCTTC. Protein product: CASSLGGGGNNEQFF.

This clone has only a few counts. The V and J genes are TRBV6-5 and TRBJ1-4; TRBD1 matches 7 bases. In germline, CDR1 is MNHEY, CDR2 SVGAGI. CDR3 length: 14 amino acids. The V and J ends lost 7 bases and 6 bases, in that order; junction bases with no gene match: 8. CDR3 sequence (DNA): TGTGCCAGCATAAGAGGACAGGTAGATGAAAAACTGTTTTTT. It is translated as CASIRGQVDEKLFF.

The chain combines TRBV14 with TRBJ1-2; perhaps TRBD1 as D (5 bases). Germline CDR1 is SGHDN and CDR2 is FVKESK. V was cut by 1 base and J by 2 bases, with 11 bases left in between. This CDR3 is built from 15 residues. The CDR3 is CASSQVQGWNYGYTF. CDR3 in DNA: TGTGCCAGCAGCCAAGTCCAGGGCTGGAACTATGGCTACACCTTC.

V usage is TRBV7-9 and J usage is TRBJ1-1, with a tentative D call TRBD1 (5 bases). This CDR3 is built from 13 residues. The germline CDR1 and CDR2 sequences are SEHNR and FQNEAQ (reference sequence). V shed 3 bases and J shed 2 bases, with 7 bases lying between them. The CDR3 bases are TGTGCCAGCAGCTTCGACAGCAACACTGAAGCTTTCTTT. Amino acid sequence: CASSFDSNTEAFF.

The chain links TRBV5-4 to TRBJ2-1; no clear D gene. Between the trimmed V and J ends, which lost 2 bases and 0 bases, there was a span of 9 bases. The CDR3 covers 15 residues. Germline V gives CDR1 SGHNT, CDR2 YYREEE (reference sequence). DNA for the CDR3: TGTGCCAGCAGCTTCAGTTCAAACTCCTACAATGAGCAGTTCTTC. This encodes CASSFSSNSYNEQFF.

The chain recombines TRBV12-3 or TRBV12-4 with TRBJ2-5; D is perhaps TRBD1 (7 bases). The ends were cut back, 8 bases at V and 5 bases at J, with 12 bases in the middle. This CDR3 is 12 amino acids long. The CDR3 is CASAPGGETQYF. Written as DNA, the CDR3 is TGTGCCAGCGCCCCAGGGGGGGAGACCCAGTACTTC.

The chain carries TRBV3-1 (or the pseudogene TRBV3-2) and TRBJ1-1; 8 bases line up with TRBD1. Germline CDR1 and CDR2: LGHDT and YNNKEL (reference sequence). The CDR3 has 17 amino acids. V gave up 4 bases and J gave up 5 bases; unmatched junction bases: 15. CDR3 protein: CASSLGHQGAGGTEAFF. CDR3 bases: TGTGCCAGCAGCCTAGGCCATCAGGGGGCAGGCGGAACTGAAGCTTTCTTT.

The V gene is TRBV5-6, the J gene TRBJ2-1; 7 bases map to TRBD1. The germline CDR1 and CDR2 sequences are SGHDT and YYEEEE. The V segment lost 6 bases and the J segment 1 base; nucleotides outside the gene matches: 10. The CDR3 consists of 16 residues. CDR3: CASNAQGQRSYNEQFF. The CDR3 nucleotides read TGTGCCAGCAACGCACAGGGGCAGAGGTCCTACAATGAGCAGTTCTTC.

The J gene is TRBJ2-4, the V gene TRBV12-3 or TRBV12-4, with a possible D match to TRBD2 (6 bases). The CDR3 length is 13 residues. V lost 5 bases and J 8 bases, leaving 13 bases between the germline ends. The CDR3 protein is CASSPGWGDIQYF. The DNA for the CDR3 is TGTGCCAGCAGTCCCGGCTGGGGGGACATTCAGTACTTC.